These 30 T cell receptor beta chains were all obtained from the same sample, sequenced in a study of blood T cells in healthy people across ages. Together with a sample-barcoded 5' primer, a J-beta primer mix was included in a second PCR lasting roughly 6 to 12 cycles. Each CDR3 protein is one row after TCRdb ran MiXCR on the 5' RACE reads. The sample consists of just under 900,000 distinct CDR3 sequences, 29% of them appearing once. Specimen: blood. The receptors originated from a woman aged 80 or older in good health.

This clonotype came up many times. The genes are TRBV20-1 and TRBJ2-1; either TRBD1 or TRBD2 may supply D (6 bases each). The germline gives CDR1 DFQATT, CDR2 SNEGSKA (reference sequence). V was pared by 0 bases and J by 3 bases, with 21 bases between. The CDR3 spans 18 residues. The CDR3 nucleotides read TGCAGTGCTAGAGATCCCATTTCGGGGGCCCGAAGCTACAATGAGCAGTTCTTC. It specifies CSARDPISGARSYNEQFF.

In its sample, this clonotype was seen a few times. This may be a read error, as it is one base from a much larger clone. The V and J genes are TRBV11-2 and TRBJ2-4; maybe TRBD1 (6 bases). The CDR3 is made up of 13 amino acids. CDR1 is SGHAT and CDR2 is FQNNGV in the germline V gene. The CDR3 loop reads CASSLGAANTQYF. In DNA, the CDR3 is TGTGCCAGCAGCTTGGGGGCAGCCAACACTCAGTACTTC. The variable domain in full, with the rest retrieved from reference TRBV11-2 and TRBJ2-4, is EAGVAQSPRYKIIEKRQSVAFWCNPISGHATLYWYQQILGQGPKLLIQFQNNGVVDDSQLPKDRFSAERLKGVDSTLKIQPAKLEDSAVYLCASSLGAANTQYFGAGTRLSVL.

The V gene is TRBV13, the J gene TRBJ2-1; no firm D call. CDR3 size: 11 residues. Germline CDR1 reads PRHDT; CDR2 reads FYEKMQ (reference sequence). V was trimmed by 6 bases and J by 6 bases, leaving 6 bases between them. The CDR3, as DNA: TGTGCCAGCAGGGTGACCAATGAGCAGTTCTTC. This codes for CASRVTNEQFF.

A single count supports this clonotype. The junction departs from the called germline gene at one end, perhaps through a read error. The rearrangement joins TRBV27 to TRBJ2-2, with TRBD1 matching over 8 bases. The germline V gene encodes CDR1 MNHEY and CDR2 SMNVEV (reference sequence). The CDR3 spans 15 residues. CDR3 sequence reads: CATARTGTNTGGLFF. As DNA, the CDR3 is TGTGCCACCGCCCGGACAGGGACGAACACCGGGGGGCTGTTTTTT.

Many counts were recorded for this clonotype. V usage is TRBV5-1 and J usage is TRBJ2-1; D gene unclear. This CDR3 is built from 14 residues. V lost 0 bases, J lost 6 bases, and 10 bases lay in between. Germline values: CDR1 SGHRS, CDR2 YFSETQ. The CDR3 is CASSLGLYPNEQFF. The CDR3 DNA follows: TGCGCCAGCAGCTTGGGGCTTTATCCCAATGAGCAGTTCTTC.

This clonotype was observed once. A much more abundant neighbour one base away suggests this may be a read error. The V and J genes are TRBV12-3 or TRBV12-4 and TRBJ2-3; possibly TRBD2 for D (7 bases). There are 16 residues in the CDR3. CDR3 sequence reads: CASSLQGGGGTDAQYF. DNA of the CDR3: TGTGCCAGCAGTTTGCAGGGAGGGGGGGGCACAGATGCGCAGTATTTT.

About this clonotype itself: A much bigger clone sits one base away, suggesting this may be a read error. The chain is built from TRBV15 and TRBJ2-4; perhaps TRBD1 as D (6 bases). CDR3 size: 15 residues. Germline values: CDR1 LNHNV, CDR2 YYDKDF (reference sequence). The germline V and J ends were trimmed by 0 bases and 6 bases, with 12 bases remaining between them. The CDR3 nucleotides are TGTGCCACCAGCAGAGAGGACAGTGGTAGAAACATTCAGTACTTC. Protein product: CATSREDSGRNIQYF.

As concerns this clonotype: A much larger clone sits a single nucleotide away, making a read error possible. This CDR3 reads CASHPGTTNNEQVF. The CDR3 DNA sequence: TGTGCCAGCCACCCCGGGACTACGAACAATGAGCAGGTCTTC. The genes are TRBV18 and TRBJ2-1, with 7 positions matching TRBD2. Germline V lookup: CDR1 KGHSH, CDR2 LQKENI. The CDR3 runs 14 residues.

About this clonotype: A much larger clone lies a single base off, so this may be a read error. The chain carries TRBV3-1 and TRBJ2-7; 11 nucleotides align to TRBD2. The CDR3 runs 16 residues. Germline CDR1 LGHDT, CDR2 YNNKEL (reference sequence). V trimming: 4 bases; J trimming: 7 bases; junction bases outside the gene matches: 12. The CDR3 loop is CASSRGTSGNYNEQYF. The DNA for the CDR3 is TGTGCCAGCAGCCGGGGGACTAGCGGAAACTACAATGAGCAGTACTTC.

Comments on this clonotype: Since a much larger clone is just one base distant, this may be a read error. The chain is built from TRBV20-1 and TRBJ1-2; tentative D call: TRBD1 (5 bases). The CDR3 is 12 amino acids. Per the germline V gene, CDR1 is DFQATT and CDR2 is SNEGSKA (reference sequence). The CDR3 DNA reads TGCGGGGCGACTGGGAACAACTATGGCTACACCTTC. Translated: CGATGNNYGYTF.

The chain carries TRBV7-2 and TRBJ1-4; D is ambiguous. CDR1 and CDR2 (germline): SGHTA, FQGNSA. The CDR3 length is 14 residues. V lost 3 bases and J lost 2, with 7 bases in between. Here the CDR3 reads CASSFSGTNEKLFF. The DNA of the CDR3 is TGTGCCAGCAGCTTTTCTGGGACTAATGAAAAACTGTTTTTT. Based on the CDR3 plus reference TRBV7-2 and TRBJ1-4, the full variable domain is GAGVSQSPSNKVTEKGKDVELRCDPISGHTALYWYRQSLGQGLEFLIYFQGNSAPDKSGLPSDRFSAERTGGSVSTLTIQRTQQEDSAVYLCASSFSGTNEKLFFGSGTQLSVL.

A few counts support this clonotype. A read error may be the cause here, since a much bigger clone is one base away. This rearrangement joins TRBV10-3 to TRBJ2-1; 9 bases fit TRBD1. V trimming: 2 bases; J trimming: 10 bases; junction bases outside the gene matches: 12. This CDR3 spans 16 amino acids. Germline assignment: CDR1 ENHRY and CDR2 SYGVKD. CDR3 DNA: TGTGCCATCAGTGAGACAGGGGGCCTCAGCTCCTACGAGCAGTTCTTC. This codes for CAISETGGLSSYEQFF.

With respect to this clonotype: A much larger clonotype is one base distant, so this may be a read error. The CDR3: CSARGQRGRTDTQYF. The CDR3 DNA sequence: TGCAGTGCTAGAGGTCAGCGGGGACGCACAGATACGCAGTATTTT. The chain recombines TRBV20-1 with TRBJ2-3, with 7 bases identical to TRBD2. Germline V CDR1 and CDR2: DFQATT, SNEGSKA (reference sequence). V shed 1 base and J 1 base; nucleotides not matched to a gene: 5. This CDR3 contains 15 residues.

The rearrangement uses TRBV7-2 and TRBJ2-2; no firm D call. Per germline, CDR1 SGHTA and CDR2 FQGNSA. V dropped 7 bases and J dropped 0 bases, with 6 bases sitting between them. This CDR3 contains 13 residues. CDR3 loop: CASTGPNTGELFF. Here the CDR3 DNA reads TGTGCCAGCACGGGCCCGAACACCGGGGAGCTGTTTTTT.

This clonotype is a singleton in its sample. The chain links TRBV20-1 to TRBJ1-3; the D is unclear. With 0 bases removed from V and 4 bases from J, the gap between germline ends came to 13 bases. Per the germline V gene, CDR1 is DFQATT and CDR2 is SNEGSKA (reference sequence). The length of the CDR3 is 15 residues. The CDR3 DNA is TGCAGTGCTAGAGATCGGGGTGAAGGGGGAAACACCATATATTTT. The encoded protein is CSARDRGEGGNTIYF.

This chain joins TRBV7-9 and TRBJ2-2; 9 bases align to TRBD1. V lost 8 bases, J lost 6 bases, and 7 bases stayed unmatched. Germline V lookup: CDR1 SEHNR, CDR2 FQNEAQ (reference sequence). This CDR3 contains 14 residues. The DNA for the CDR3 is TGTGCCAGCGGGACAGGGAGATTGGCCGGGGAGCTGTTTTTT. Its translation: CASGTGRLAGELFF.

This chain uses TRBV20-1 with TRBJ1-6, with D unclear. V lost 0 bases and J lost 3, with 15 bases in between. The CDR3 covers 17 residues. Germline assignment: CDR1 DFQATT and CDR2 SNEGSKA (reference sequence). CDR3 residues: CSARDQQFDHYNSPLHF. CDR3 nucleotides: TGCAGTGCTAGAGATCAACAGTTTGATCACTATAATTCACCCCTCCACTTT.

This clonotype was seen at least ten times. The DNA of the CDR3 is TGCGCCAGCAGCAAAGGGACGGGACCCCCCTCCTACAATGAGCAGTTCTTC. Translating it yields CASSKGTGPPSYNEQFF. This sequence joins TRBV5-1 and TRBJ2-1; D is possibly TRBD1 or TRBD2 (5 bases each). The CDR3 length is 17 residues. CDR1 is SGHRS and CDR2 is YFSETQ in the germline V gene. Trimming left V 4 bases short and J 0 bases short, with 17 bases between.

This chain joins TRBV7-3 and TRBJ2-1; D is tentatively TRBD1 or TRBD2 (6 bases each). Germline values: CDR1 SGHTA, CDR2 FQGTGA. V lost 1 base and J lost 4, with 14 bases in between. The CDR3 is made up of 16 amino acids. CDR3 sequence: CASSLMGRGPYNEQFF. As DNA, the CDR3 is TGTGCCAGCAGCTTAATGGGACGGGGGCCTTACAATGAGCAGTTCTTC. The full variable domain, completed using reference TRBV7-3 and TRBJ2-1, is GAGVSQTPSNKVTEKGKYVELRCDPISGHTALYWYRQSLGQGPEFLIYFQGTGAADDSGLPNDRFFAVRPEGSVSTLKIQRTERGDSAVYLCASSLMGRGPYNEQFFGPGTRLTVL.

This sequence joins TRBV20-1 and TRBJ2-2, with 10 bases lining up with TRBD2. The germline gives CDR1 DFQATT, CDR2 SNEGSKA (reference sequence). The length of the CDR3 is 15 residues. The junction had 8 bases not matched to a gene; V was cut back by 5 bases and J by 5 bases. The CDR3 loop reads CSAGSTSGLTGELFF. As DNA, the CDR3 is TGCAGTGCTGGATCGACTAGCGGGCTGACCGGGGAGCTGTTTTTT.

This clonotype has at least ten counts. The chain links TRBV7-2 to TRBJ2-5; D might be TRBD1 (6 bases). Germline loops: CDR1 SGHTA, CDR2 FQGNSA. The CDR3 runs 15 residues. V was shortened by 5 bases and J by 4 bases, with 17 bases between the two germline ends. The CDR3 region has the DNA TGTGCCAGCAGCCAGCCCAACAGGGTTGGAGAGACCCAGTACTTC. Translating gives CASSQPNRVGETQYF. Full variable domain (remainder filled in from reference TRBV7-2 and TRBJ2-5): GAGVSQSPSNKVTEKGKDVELRCDPISGHTALYWYRQSLGQGLEFLIYFQGNSAPDKSGLPSDRFSAERTGGSVSTLTIQRTQQEDSAVYLCASSQPNRVGETQYFGPGTRLLVL.

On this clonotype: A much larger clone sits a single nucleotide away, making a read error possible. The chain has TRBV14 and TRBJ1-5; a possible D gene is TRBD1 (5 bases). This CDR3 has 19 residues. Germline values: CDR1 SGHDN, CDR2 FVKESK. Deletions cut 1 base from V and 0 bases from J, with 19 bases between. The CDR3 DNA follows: TGTGCCAGCAGCCAAGGAGGGGCAGACCACCTCTATAGCAATCAGCCCCAGCATTTT. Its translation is CASSQGGADHLYSNQPQHF.

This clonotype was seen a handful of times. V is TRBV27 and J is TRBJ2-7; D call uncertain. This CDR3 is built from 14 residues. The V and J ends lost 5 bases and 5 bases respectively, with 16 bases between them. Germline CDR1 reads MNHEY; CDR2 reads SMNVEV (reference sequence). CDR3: CASSHASPSDEQYF. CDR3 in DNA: TGTGCCAGCAGTCATGCCTCCCCATCGGACGAGCAGTACTTC.

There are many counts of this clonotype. This chain's CDR3 is CASSTDRNQPQHF. The DNA for the CDR3 is TGTGCCAGCAGCACCGACAGAAATCAGCCCCAGCATTTT. The chain uses TRBV7-2 and TRBJ1-5; a weak D match, TRBD1 (5 bases). Germline V lookup: CDR1 SGHTA, CDR2 FQGNSA. Between the trimmed V and J ends, which lost 5 bases and 4 bases, there was a span of 9 bases. This CDR3 has 13 amino acids. Complete variable domain (other parts from reference TRBV7-2 and TRBJ1-5): GAGVSQSPSNKVTEKGKDVELRCDPISGHTALYWYRQSLGQGLEFLIYFQGNSAPDKSGLPSDRFSAERTGGSVSTLTIQRTQQEDSAVYLCASSTDRNQPQHFGDGTRLSIL.

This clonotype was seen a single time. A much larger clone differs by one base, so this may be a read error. DNA for the CDR3: TGCGCCAGCAGCCAAGAGCGCGGACAGAGGGAGACCCAGTACTTC. Protein: CASSQERGQRETQYF. J is TRBJ2-7 and V is TRBV4-3; D may be TRBD1 (6 bases). The end of the DNA aligns better with TRBJ2-5, so the J call may be wrong. The CDR3 has 15 amino acids. CDR1 is LGHNA, CDR2 YSLEER, per germline.

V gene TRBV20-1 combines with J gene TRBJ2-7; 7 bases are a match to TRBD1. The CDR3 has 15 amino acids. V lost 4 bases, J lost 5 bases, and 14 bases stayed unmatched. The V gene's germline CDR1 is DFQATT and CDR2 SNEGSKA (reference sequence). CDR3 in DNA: TGCAGTGCTAAGTTACCGGGACAGCGTACCCACGAGCAGTACTTC. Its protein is CSAKLPGQRTHEQYF.

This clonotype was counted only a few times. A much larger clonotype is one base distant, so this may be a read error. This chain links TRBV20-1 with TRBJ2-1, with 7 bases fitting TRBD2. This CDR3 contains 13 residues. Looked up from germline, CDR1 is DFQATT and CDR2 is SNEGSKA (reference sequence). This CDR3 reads CSAPQRGLGEQCF. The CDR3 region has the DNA TGCAGTGCTCCCCAGCGGGGTCTGGGGGAGCAGTGCTTC.

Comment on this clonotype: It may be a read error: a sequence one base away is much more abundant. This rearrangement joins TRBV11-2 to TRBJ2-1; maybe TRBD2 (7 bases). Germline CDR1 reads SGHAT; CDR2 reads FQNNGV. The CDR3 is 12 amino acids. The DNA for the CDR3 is TGTGCCAACAGCCCCCCCGGGGGGCAGCAGTTCTTC. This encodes CANSPPGGQQFF. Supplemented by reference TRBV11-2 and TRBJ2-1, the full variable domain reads EAGVAQSPRYKIIEKRQSVAFWCNPISGHATLYWYQQILGQGPKLLIQFQNNGVVDDSQLPKDRFSAERLKGVDSTLKIQPAKLEDSAVYLCANSPPGGQQFFGPGTRLTVL.

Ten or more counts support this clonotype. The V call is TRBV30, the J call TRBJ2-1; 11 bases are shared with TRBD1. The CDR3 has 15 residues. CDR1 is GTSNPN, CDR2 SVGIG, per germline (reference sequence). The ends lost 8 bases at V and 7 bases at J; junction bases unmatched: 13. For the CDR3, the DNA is TGTGCCCTTACCCACCGGGACAGGGGGACAAATGAGCAGTTCTTC. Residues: CALTHRDRGTNEQFF. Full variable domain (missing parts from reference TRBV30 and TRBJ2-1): SQTIHQWPATLVQPVGSPLSLECTVEGTSNPNLYWYRQAAGRGLQLLFYSVGIGQISSEVPQNLSASRPQDRQFILSSKKLLLSDSGFYLCALTHRDRGTNEQFFGPGTRLTVL.

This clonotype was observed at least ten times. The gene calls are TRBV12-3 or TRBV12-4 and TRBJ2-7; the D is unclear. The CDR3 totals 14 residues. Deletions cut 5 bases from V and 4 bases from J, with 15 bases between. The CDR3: CASSVTPNLYEQYF. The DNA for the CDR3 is TGTGCCAGCAGTGTGACCCCAAACCTTTACGAGCAGTACTTC.